This TCR beta chain was identified in a study of early T cells in non-severe SARS-CoV-2 infection. Across the study: The authors sequenced bulk RNA from unsorted whole blood, leaving chains unpaired.

Germline CDR1 MGHDK, CDR2 SYGVNS. Trimming stripped 3 bases from V and 11 bases from J, with 16 bases between. The length of the CDR3 is 13 residues. Unique molecular identifiers (one per individual cDNA molecule) were attached. MiXCR, applied by TCRdb to the 5' RACE reads, yields one record per CDR3 protein. This sample yields 25,000 to 35,000 distinct CDR3 sequences, of which about 4.5% are seen a single time; approximately 5% belongs to the top ten. At least ten counts were recorded for this clonotype. The sample was whole blood, taken at baseline. The TCR comes from an adult who was a healthcare worker with PCR-confirmed SARS-CoV-2 infection or an uninfected control (not recorded which). The V and J genes are TRBV25-1 and TRBJ1-1, with D possibly matching TRBD1 (6 bases). CDR3 region: CASSEYRENDAFF. CDR3 bases: TGTGCCAGCAGTGAGTACAGGGAAAATGACGCTTTCTTT.